This passage covers 27 T cell receptor beta chains from one sample sequenced in a study of blood T cell repertoires in COVID-19. TCRdb keeps only in-frame clones here, not all; method: immunoSEQ multiplex PCR. The data show fewer than 200,000 clones, 60% to 80% seen once. The specimen sequenced was peripheral blood. The receptors come from a woman in her 70s with acute or convalescent COVID-19.

This chain joins TRBV18 and TRBJ2-7, with D maybe TRBD1 (6 bases). This CDR3 has 16 residues. V was clipped by 2 bases and J by 5 bases, with 19 bases between them. The germline V gene encodes CDR1 KGHSH and CDR2 LQKENI. CDR3 nucleotide sequence: TGTGCCAGCTCACCAGCCTCCACCAGAGGGGGAAACGAGCAGTACTTC. Encoded protein: CASSPASTRGGNEQYF.

This rearrangement joins TRBV2 to TRBJ2-1, with TRBD2 matching 8 bases. The CDR3 extends over 15 amino acids. J gave up 3 bases and V 1 base, and 2 bases lay outside the gene matches. The germline V gene encodes CDR1 SNHLY and CDR2 FYNNEI. This CDR3 is CASSEGAGDYNEQFF. The CDR3 DNA reads TGTGCCAGCAGTGAAGGAGCGGGAGACTACAATGAGCAGTTCTTC.

The rearrangement links TRBV25-1 to TRBJ2-2; possibly TRBD1 for D (5 bases). Trimming cost V 7 bases and J 5 bases, with 14 bases left between them. CDR1 and CDR2 from the germline V gene are MGHDK and SYGVNS. The CDR3 spans 14 residues. DNA for the CDR3: TGTGCCAGCAAGACCCCAGGGTTTACCGGGGAGCTGTTTTTT. Translation: CASKTPGFTGELFF.

The genes are TRBV5-6 and TRBJ2-3; 7 bases map to TRBD2. CDR3 length: 17 amino acids. Trimming at V came to 1 base and at J to 1 base, leaving 9 bases not matched to a gene. The germline CDR1 and CDR2 sequences are SGHDT and YYEEEE. The CDR3 DNA reads TGTGCCAGCAGCTTGCTCTGGCGGGAGTGGGGCACAGATACGCAGTATTTT. This gives the protein CASSLLWREWGTDTQYF.

V and J are TRBV5-4 and TRBJ2-2; TRBD2 agrees at 10 bases. J gave up 7 bases and V 6 bases, and 9 bases lay outside the gene matches. In germline, CDR1 is SGHNT, CDR2 YYREEE (reference sequence). The CDR3 has 15 residues. In DNA form, the CDR3 reads TGTGCCAGCACAAGACTAGCGGGTACAAACGGGGAGCTGTTTTTT. This codes for CASTRLAGTNGELFF.

The chain has TRBV5-5 and TRBJ2-3; D is possibly TRBD1 (6 bases). This CDR3 has 14 amino acids. Germline V CDR1 and CDR2: SGHKS, YYEKEE (reference sequence). Trimming took off 5 bases at V and 2 bases at J, with 12 bases between the two ends. The CDR3 sequence: CASSPRDNTDTQYF. CDR3 coding DNA: TGTGCCAGCAGTCCCCGGGACAACACAGATACGCAGTATTTT.

The chain employs TRBV30 and TRBJ1-6; a possible D gene is TRBD1 (5 bases). The length of the CDR3 is 13 residues. Germline values: CDR1 GTSNPN, CDR2 SVGIG (reference sequence). Trimming shortened V by 0 bases and J by 16 bases, and 16 bases separated the two germline ends. The CDR3 reads CAWSVQTQVPLHF. CDR3 coding DNA: TGTGCCTGGAGTGTACAGACACAGGTTCCACTCCACTTT.

The rearrangement joins TRBV6-6 to TRBJ1-3; D is perhaps TRBD1 (5 bases). V shed 0 bases and J shed 16 bases, with 16 bases lying between them. CDR3 length: 13 amino acids. CDR1 MNHNY and CDR2 SVGAGI come from the germline V gene (reference sequence). Here the CDR3 reads CASSYSWGEPLYF. The CDR3, as DNA: TGTGCCAGCAGTTACTCGTGGGGGGAACCTCTTTATTTT.

The genes are TRBV12-3 or TRBV12-4 and TRBJ1-1; D ambiguous. V was clipped by 7 bases and J by 9 bases, with 18 bases between them. The CDR3 contains 13 residues. The CDR3 DNA reads TGTGCCAGCACCTTTCAAGGACTCGGAAAAGCTTTCTTT. Translating it yields CASTFQGLGKAFF.

The chain joins TRBV5-1 to TRBJ2-7; TRBD1 aligns across 7 bases. The trim removed 0 bases at V and 6 bases at J, leaving 9 bases unmatched. The CDR3 totals 15 residues. Germline assignment: CDR1 SGHRS and CDR2 YFSETQ. The CDR3 nucleotides read TGCGCCAGCAGCTTGGCCCAGGGGGAGCAAGGCGAGCAGTACTTC. Translated: CASSLAQGEQGEQYF.

The gene calls are TRBV30 and TRBJ2-3, with D maybe TRBD2 (5 bases). CDR1 is GTSNPN and CDR2 is SVGIG in the germline V gene (reference sequence). V lost 1 base, J lost 1 base, and 9 bases lay in between. CDR3 length equals 14 residues. The CDR3 protein is CAWSAGIRTDTQYF. The DNA of the CDR3 is TGTGCCTGGAGTGCCGGGATACGCACAGATACGCAGTATTTT.

This clone was observed a handful of times. CDR3 loop: CASREIYYNEQFF. The CDR3 region has the DNA TGTGCCAGCAGGGAAATATATTACAATGAGCAGTTCTTC. The V and J genes are TRBV2 and TRBJ2-1, with D hard to call. Germline V gives CDR1 SNHLY, CDR2 FYNNEI. Trimming pared 6 bases from V and 4 bases from J, leaving 10 bases between. There are 13 residues in the CDR3.

The chain carries TRBV18 and TRBJ2-1; D might be TRBD2 (5 bases). The CDR3 spans 16 residues. The germline V and J ends were trimmed by 6 bases and 0 bases, with 15 bases remaining between them. CDR1 and CDR2 (germline): KGHSH, LQKENI. CDR3 sequence reads: CASSGRTGSSYNEQFF. CDR3 sequence (DNA): TGTGCCAGCTCTGGCAGGACGGGGAGCTCCTACAATGAGCAGTTCTTC.

The J gene is TRBJ1-2, the V gene TRBV6-6, with 7 bases fitting TRBD1. Losses at the gene ends were 4 bases for V and 0 bases for J; bases not matched to a gene: 2. This CDR3 is 14 amino acids long. Germline values: CDR1 MNHNY, CDR2 SVGAGI (reference sequence). CDR3 loop: CASSSGGTNYGYTF. As DNA, the CDR3 is TGTGCCAGCAGTTCAGGGGGAACTAACTATGGCTACACCTTC.

The V and J genes are TRBV6-1 and TRBJ2-3; tentative D call: TRBD2 (7 bases). V lost 3 bases and J lost 6, with 13 bases in between. Looked up from germline, CDR1 is MNHNS and CDR2 is SASEGT. The CDR3 loop spans 14 amino acids. The CDR3 loop reads CASSDRAGADTQYF. CDR3 in DNA: TGTGCCAGCAGTGACCGCGCGGGGGCCGATACGCAGTATTTT.

This clone was seen a single time. The J gene is TRBJ2-5, the V gene TRBV3-1 (or the pseudogene TRBV3-2); 12 bases are a match to TRBD2. Per germline, CDR1 LGHDT and CDR2 YNNKEL (reference sequence). J was trimmed by 5 bases and V by 5 bases; bases with no gene match: 3. The CDR3 has 14 amino acids. CDR3 residues: CASSVGLAGETQYF. The CDR3 DNA reads TGTGCCAGCAGCGTGGGACTAGCGGGCGAGACCCAGTACTTC.

This sequence joins TRBV11-1 and TRBJ2-1; TRBD1 aligns across 7 bases. Germline V gene sequence: CDR1 SGHAT, CDR2 FQDESV (reference sequence). V shed 0 bases and J 8 bases; nucleotides not matched to a gene: 4. There are 14 residues in the CDR3. CDR3 loop: CASSLATGTDEQFF. The CDR3 DNA reads TGTGCCAGCAGCTTAGCGACAGGGACCGATGAGCAGTTCTTC.

V is TRBV2 and J is TRBJ1-3; D remains unclear. Germline-derived CDR1 and CDR2 are SNHLY and FYNNEI. Trimming shortened V by 0 bases and J by 0 bases, and 6 bases separated the two germline ends. The CDR3 totals 15 residues. This CDR3 is CASSEAESSGNTIYF. The CDR3 DNA reads TGTGCCAGCAGTGAAGCAGAGAGCTCTGGAAACACCATATATTTT.

The chain joins TRBV20-1 to TRBJ1-5; the match to TRBD1 covers 7 bases. The CDR3 covers 11 residues. The trim removed 5 bases at V and 9 bases at J, leaving 4 bases unmatched. Germline V gene lookup returns CDR1 DFQATT and CDR2 SNEGSKA (reference sequence). CDR3 DNA: TGCAGTGCTGGAAACAGGGGGCCCCAGCATTTT. Its protein product is CSAGNRGPQHF.

This chain joins TRBV5-1 and TRBJ2-3, with 11 bases that match TRBD2. Germline V lookup: CDR1 SGHRS, CDR2 YFSETQ. This CDR3 is 17 amino acids long. V lost 4 bases to trimming and J lost 5 bases; unmatched junction nucleotides: 12. As DNA, the CDR3 is TGCGCCAGCAGCGAGTACCGTAGCGGGAGGGCGGTAGATACGCAGTATTTT. It yields the protein CASSEYRSGRAVDTQYF.

The J gene is TRBJ1-4, the V gene TRBV6-1; TRBD1 matches at 8 bases. Germline assignment: CDR1 MNHNS and CDR2 SASEGT. Trimming removed 1 base from V and 7 bases from J; junction bases left unmatched: 8. CDR3 length: 16 amino acids. This chain's CDR3 is CASSEVRGLNGEKLFF. The CDR3 DNA reads TGTGCCAGCAGTGAAGTCAGGGGGCTGAATGGTGAAAAACTGTTTTTT.

The gene calls are TRBV18 and TRBJ1-2; 7 positions match TRBD1. The V gene's germline CDR1 is KGHSH and CDR2 LQKENI. The CDR3 sequence is 12 residues long. J lost 8 bases, V lost 5 bases, and 5 bases had no gene match. For the CDR3, the DNA is TGTGCCAGCTCAGCCACAGGGGACGGCTACACCTTC. Translating it yields CASSATGDGYTF.

The chain links TRBV7-9 to TRBJ1-4; no clear D. Trimming cost V 5 bases and J 8 bases, with 21 bases left between them. Germline assignment: CDR1 SEHNR and CDR2 FQNEAQ (reference sequence). The CDR3 contains 16 residues. This chain's CDR3 is CASSLSRPGVVEKLFF. CDR3 in DNA: TGTGCCAGCAGCCTCTCTCGTCCCGGTGTAGTCGAAAAACTGTTTTTT.

V is TRBV27 and J is TRBJ1-5; no definite D call. CDR3 length: 16 amino acids. V was shortened by 10 bases and J by 0 bases, with 19 bases between the two germline ends. CDR1 and CDR2 from the germline V gene are MNHEY and SMNVEV (reference sequence). The CDR3 DNA reads TGTGCCACACAGTCATGGGAGAGCCATAGCAATCAGCCCCAGCATTTT. This translates into CATQSWESHSNQPQHF.

The CDR3 spells CASSPRGQGSEQFF. As DNA, the CDR3 is TGCGCCAGCAGCCCCCGAGGACAGGGGAGTGAGCAGTTCTTC. This chain connects TRBV5-1 to TRBJ2-1; 9 bases map to TRBD1. The CDR3 consists of 14 residues. The germline CDR1 and CDR2 sequences are SGHRS and YFSETQ. Trimming cost V 4 bases and J 9 bases; bases outside gene matches: 8.

This chain links TRBV2 with TRBJ2-3; 8 nucleotides agree with TRBD2. Germline V gene data show CDR1 as SNHLY and CDR2 as FYNNEI. The CDR3 consists of 15 residues. J gave up 2 bases and V 7 bases, and 8 bases lay outside the gene matches. CDR3 loop: CASTRAGEATDTQYF. DNA of the CDR3: TGTGCCAGCACCAGAGCGGGAGAGGCCACAGATACGCAGTATTTT.

The sample holds a few counts of this clone. The chain is built from TRBV2 and TRBJ2-1; tentatively, D is TRBD2 (6 bases). The V end was cut by 2 bases, the J end by 4 bases, with 21 bases between. This CDR3 region has 18 residues. Germline V gene sequence: CDR1 SNHLY, CDR2 FYNNEI. The CDR3 loop is CASSESPGSGGPYNEQFF. The CDR3 nucleotides are TGTGCCAGCAGTGAATCTCCCGGTAGCGGAGGACCTTACAATGAGCAGTTCTTC. The variable domain in full, completed from reference TRBV2 and TRBJ2-1, reads EPEVTQTPSHQVTQMGQEVILRCVPISNHLYFYWYRQILGQKVEFLVSFYNNEISEKSEIFDDQFSVERPDGSNFTLKIRSTKLEDSAMYFCASSESPGSGGPYNEQFFGPGTRLTVL.